This T cell receptor beta chain was obtained from a study of shared clonotypes between healthy human individuals. In the study overall: A donor's plate count was three for CD4 naive and three for CD4 memory; CD8 naive had two and CD8 memory one. Overall study findings and caveats: A small donor pool kept down the genetic and exposure-history diversity that was represented. Generation probability values for non-shared clonotypes were lower than those for clonotypes shared by all four donors. Sequencing depth was expected to affect clonotype sharing among donors.

Concerning this clone itself: Its antigen is unknown.

The length of the CDR3 is 16 residues. Germline lookup yields CDR1 SGHTA and CDR2 FQGTGA. Losses at the gene ends were 0 bases for V and 5 bases for J; bases not matched to a gene: 9. Produced via immunoSEQ multiplex PCR; TCRdb's table is partial and in-frame only. In the table there are about 2.4 million clones, more than 85% of which are singletons. This clonotype was sampled from a man younger than 35 in good health. Some clones in this sample may be carry-over from other donors' samples. The sample consisted of naive CD4+ T cells from PBMCs. The subset was: CD45RA+ positively selected. The chain is built from TRBV7-3 and TRBJ1-2; 7 positions agree with TRBD1. CDR3 sequence reads: CASSLTGARGSYGYTF. CDR3 sequence (DNA): TGTGCCAGCAGCTTAACCGGCGCCAGGGGGTCATATGGCTACACCTTC.